This T cell receptor (beta chain) originates from a study of identifying expanded T cells in peripheral blood. Sequenced by immunoSEQ multiplex PCR; TCRdb stores in-frame clones only, minus some. The sample holds 83,000 or so clones, roughly 90% seen once. CDR1 SGHNT and CDR2 YYREEE come from the germline V gene (reference sequence). This CDR3 has 11 residues. V gave up 6 bases and J gave up 2 bases, with 5 bases separating them. The genes are TRBV5-4 and TRBJ2-5; D gene uncertain. This TCR derives from a person aged 18-70 years in good health. Sequenced input: blood. The CDR3 protein is CASTLQETQYF. In DNA, the CDR3 is TGTGCCAGCACTTTACAAGAGACCCAGTACTTC.